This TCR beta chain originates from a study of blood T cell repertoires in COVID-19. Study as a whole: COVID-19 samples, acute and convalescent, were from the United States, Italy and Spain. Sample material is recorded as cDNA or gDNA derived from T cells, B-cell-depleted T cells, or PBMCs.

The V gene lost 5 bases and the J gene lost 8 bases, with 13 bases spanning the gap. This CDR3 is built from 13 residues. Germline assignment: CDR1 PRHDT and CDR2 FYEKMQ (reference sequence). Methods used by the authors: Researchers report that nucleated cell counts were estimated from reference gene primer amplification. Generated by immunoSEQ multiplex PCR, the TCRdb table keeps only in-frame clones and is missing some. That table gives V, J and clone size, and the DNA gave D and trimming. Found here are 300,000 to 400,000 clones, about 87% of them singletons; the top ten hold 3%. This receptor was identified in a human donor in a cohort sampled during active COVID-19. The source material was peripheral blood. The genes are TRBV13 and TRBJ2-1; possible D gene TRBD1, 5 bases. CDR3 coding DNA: TGTGCCAGCAGCCTTAGGGGTAGTGATGAGCAGTTCTTC. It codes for CASSLRGSDEQFF.